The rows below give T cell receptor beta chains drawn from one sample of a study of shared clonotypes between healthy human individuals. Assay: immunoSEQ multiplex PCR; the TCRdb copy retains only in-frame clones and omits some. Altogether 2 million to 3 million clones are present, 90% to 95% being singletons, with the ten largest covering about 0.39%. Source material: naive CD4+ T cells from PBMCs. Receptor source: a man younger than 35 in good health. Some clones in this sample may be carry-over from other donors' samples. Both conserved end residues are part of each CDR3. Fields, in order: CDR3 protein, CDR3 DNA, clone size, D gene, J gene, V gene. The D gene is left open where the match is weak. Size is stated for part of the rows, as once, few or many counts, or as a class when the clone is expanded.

CDR3 protein: CASSPHSGLNTGELFF; CDR3 DNA: TGTGCCAGCAGCCCCCATAGCGGATTGAACACCGGGGAGCTGTTTTTT; clone size: once; D gene: .; J gene: TRBJ2-2; V gene: TRBV7-3
CDR3 protein: CASSLLGTGRSEKLFF; CDR3 DNA: TGTGCCAGCAGTTTATTGGGGACAGGGCGAAGTGAAAAACTGTTTTTT; clone size: once; D gene: TRBD1; J gene: TRBJ1-4; V gene: TRBV28
CDR3 protein: CASSLDRLAGHNEQFF; CDR3 DNA: TGTGCCAGCAGCTTAGATAGACTAGCGGGCCACAATGAGCAGTTCTTC; clone size: .; D gene: TRBD2; J gene: TRBJ2-1; V gene: TRBV11-3
CDR3 protein: CASSLGGGRDYNEQFF; CDR3 DNA: TGTGCCAGCAGCTTGGGGGGCGGGAGAGACTACAATGAGCAGTTCTTC; clone size: .; D gene: TRBD2; J gene: TRBJ2-1; V gene: TRBV5-4
CDR3 protein: CASGGTSGSIPFF; CDR3 DNA: TGTGCCAGCGGAGGGACTAGCGGGAGTATCCCGTTCTTC; clone size: once; D gene: TRBD2; J gene: TRBJ2-1; V gene: TRBV6-6
CDR3 protein: CASSLYGRGWYEQYF; CDR3 DNA: TGTGCCAGCAGTTTATATGGGCGGGGATGGTACGAGCAGTACTTC; clone size: .; D gene: .; J gene: TRBJ2-7; V gene: TRBV28
CDR3 protein: CAWSAPPGTGMNTEAFF; CDR3 DNA: TGTGCCTGGAGTGCCCCCCCCGGGACAGGCATGAACACTGAAGCTTTCTTT; clone size: .; D gene: TRBD1; J gene: TRBJ1-1; V gene: TRBV30
CDR3 protein: CASSPGTVYEQYF; CDR3 DNA: TGTGCCAGCAGTCCCGGGACGGTCTACGAGCAGTACTTC; clone size: once; D gene: .; J gene: TRBJ2-7; V gene: TRBV28
CDR3 protein: CASSLPGQGYSPLHF; CDR3 DNA: TGTGCCAGCAGTCTACCGGGACAGGGCTATTCACCCCTCCACTTT; clone size: .; D gene: TRBD1; J gene: TRBJ1-6; V gene: TRBV28
CDR3 protein: CSVLAGSASSYNEQFF; CDR3 DNA: TGCAGCGTCCTCGCCGGAAGTGCGAGCTCCTACAATGAGCAGTTCTTC; clone size: .; D gene: .; J gene: TRBJ2-1; V gene: TRBV29-1
CDR3 protein: CASREGQGLRVLTF; CDR3 DNA: TGTGCCAGCAGGGAGGGACAGGGTCTACGCGTCCTGACTTTC; clone size: .; D gene: TRBD1; J gene: TRBJ2-6; V gene: TRBV6-1
CDR3 protein: CAGTWPRALAGFYNEQFF; CDR3 DNA: TGCGCCGGGACCTGGCCACGTGCCCTAGCGGGCTTTTACAATGAGCAGTTCTTC; clone size: .; D gene: TRBD2; J gene: TRBJ2-1; V gene: TRBV10-1
CDR3 protein: CASTSHMGALYGYTF; CDR3 DNA: TGTGCCAGTACCTCCCATATGGGGGCTTTATATGGCTACACCTTC; clone size: .; D gene: .; J gene: TRBJ1-2; V gene: TRBV19
CDR3 protein: CASSYGLHTGELFF; CDR3 DNA: TGTGCCAGCAGTTACGGACTCCACACCGGGGAGCTGTTTTTT; clone size: .; D gene: .; J gene: TRBJ2-2; V gene: TRBV6-5
CDR3 protein: CASSQARQGANTGELFF; CDR3 DNA: TGCGCCAGCAGCCAGGCCCGACAGGGTGCGAACACCGGGGAGCTGTTTTTT; clone size: once; D gene: TRBD1; J gene: TRBJ2-2; V gene: TRBV4-3
CDR3 protein: CASSGEPYEQYF; CDR3 DNA: TGTGCCAGCAGTGGGGAGCCCTACGAGCAGTACTTC; clone size: .; D gene: .; J gene: TRBJ2-7; V gene: TRBV2
CDR3 protein: CASSPTGPGELFF; CDR3 DNA: TGTGCCAGCAGCCCGACAGGTCCCGGGGAGCTGTTTTTT; clone size: .; D gene: .; J gene: TRBJ2-2; V gene: TRBV13
CDR3 protein: CASSISSPLHF; CDR3 DNA: TGTGCCAGTAGTATCAGTTCACCCCTCCACTTT; clone size: .; D gene: .; J gene: TRBJ1-6; V gene: TRBV19
CDR3 protein: CASSQPQSSYNEQFF; CDR3 DNA: TGTGCCAGCAGCCAGCCACAGAGCTCCTACAATGAGCAGTTCTTC; clone size: .; D gene: .; J gene: TRBJ2-1; V gene: TRBV5-5
CDR3 protein: CASSVIAGGGYNEQFF; CDR3 DNA: TGCGCCAGCAGCGTAATAGCGGGAGGGGGGTACAATGAGCAGTTCTTC; clone size: .; D gene: TRBD2; J gene: TRBJ2-1; V gene: TRBV10-2
CDR3 protein: CASSNRPRQGQPQHF; CDR3 DNA: TGTGCCAGTAGTAATCGCCCAAGGCAAGGTCAGCCCCAGCATTTT; clone size: few; D gene: .; J gene: TRBJ1-5; V gene: TRBV19
CDR3 protein: CASSLGRGYVMDTQYF; CDR3 DNA: TGTGCCAGCAGCTTAGGGCGGGGGTATGTTATGGATACGCAGTATTTT; clone size: .; D gene: TRBD2; J gene: TRBJ2-3; V gene: TRBV7-2
CDR3 protein: CASSPTYGDEQYF; CDR3 DNA: TGTGCCAGCTCACCGACCTATGGCGACGAGCAGTACTTC; clone size: .; D gene: .; J gene: TRBJ2-7; V gene: TRBV18
CDR3 protein: CAGAGTGGGYSNQPQHF; CDR3 DNA: TGCGCCGGCGCCGGGACAGGGGGAGGCTATAGCAATCAGCCCCAGCATTTT; clone size: .; D gene: TRBD1; J gene: TRBJ1-5; V gene: TRBV23-1
CDR3 protein: CASSLGSSGTDEQFF; CDR3 DNA: TGTGCCAGCAGCTTGGGCTCCTCGGGGACGGATGAGCAGTTCTTC; clone size: .; D gene: .; J gene: TRBJ2-1; V gene: TRBV5-4
CDR3 protein: CASSPGTGGGYEQYF; CDR3 DNA: TGTGCCAGCTCACCGGGGACAGGGGGAGGCTACGAGCAGTACTTC; clone size: .; D gene: TRBD1; J gene: TRBJ2-7; V gene: TRBV18
CDR3 protein: CASSYGGPSIREQYF; CDR3 DNA: TGTGCCAGCAGTTACGGGGGGCCGTCTATTCGCGAGCAGTACTTC; clone size: .; D gene: .; J gene: TRBJ2-7; V gene: TRBV6-6